The 14 T cell receptor beta chains below were found in one sample sequenced in a study of OX40 agonist ivuxolimab in advanced cancers. Profiled with immunoSEQ multiplex PCR; TCRdb holds only in-frame clones, not every one. The sample has about 150,000 clones, around 93% seen once. Sequenced material: CD4+ or CD8+ T cells sorted from blood, taken in a trial of the OX40 agonist ivuxolimab. Receptor source: an adult with an advanced solid tumor such as melanoma, head and neck, liver or kidney cancer.

This clone has a single count. The CDR3, as DNA: TGTGCCAGCAGCTTAAGACAGGGTGCCGGGGAGCTGTTTTTT. It yields the protein CASSLRQGAGELFF. The rearrangement joins TRBV11-2 to TRBJ2-2; 7 bases match TRBD1. There are 14 residues in the CDR3. Germline V gives CDR1 SGHAT, CDR2 FQNNGV. The J segment lost 6 bases and the V segment lost 2 bases, leaving 3 bases of the junction unmatched. Together with reference TRBV11-2 and TRBJ2-2, the CDR3 gives the full variable domain: EAGVAQSPRYKIIEKRQSVAFWCNPISGHATLYWYQQILGQGPKLLIQFQNNGVVDDSQLPKDRFSAERLKGVDSTLKIQPAKLEDSAVYLCASSLRQGAGELFFGEGSRLTVL.

This chain uses TRBV9 with TRBJ1-3; no firm D call. This CDR3 has 15 amino acids. The V and J ends lost 0 bases and 0 bases respectively, with 7 bases between them. Germline V gives CDR1 SGDLS, CDR2 YYNGEE. This CDR3 reads CASSVGSLSGNTIYF. The CDR3 nucleotides read TGTGCCAGCAGCGTAGGGAGCCTCTCTGGAAACACCATATATTTT. Full variable domain (outside the CDR3, taken from reference TRBV9 and TRBJ1-3): DSGVTQTPKHLITATGQRVTLRCSPRSGDLSVYWYQQSLDQGLQFLIQYYNGEERAKGNILERFSAQQFPDLHSELNLSSLELGDSALYFCASSVGSLSGNTIYFGEGSWLTVV.

The rearrangement joins TRBV11-2 to TRBJ1-1; D remains unclear. The CDR3 sequence is 14 residues long. Germline V gene lookup returns CDR1 SGHAT and CDR2 FQNNGV. Trimming removed 0 bases at V and 3 bases at J, with 8 bases between. CDR3 region: CASSLDRADTEAFF. The CDR3 bases are TGTGCCAGCAGCTTAGATAGAGCGGACACTGAAGCTTTCTTT. Variable domain in full (rest from reference TRBV11-2 and TRBJ1-1): EAGVAQSPRYKIIEKRQSVAFWCNPISGHATLYWYQQILGQGPKLLIQFQNNGVVDDSQLPKDRFSAERLKGVDSTLKIQPAKLEDSAVYLCASSLDRADTEAFFGQGTRLTVV.

This rearrangement joins TRBV19 to TRBJ1-5; D is uncertain. Germline V gene lookup returns CDR1 LNHDA and CDR2 SQIVND (reference sequence). There are 17 residues in the CDR3. Trimming removed 1 base at V and 2 bases at J, with 15 bases between. In nucleotides, the CDR3 is TGTGCCAGTAGTATAGTAGGAGGGATCGGGGGCAATCAGCCCCAGCATTTT. Its protein is CASSIVGGIGGNQPQHF.

CDR3 in amino acids: CASSGRGPGETQYF. The CDR3 region has the DNA TGTGCCAGCAGCGGGAGGGGGCCCGGGGAGACCCAGTACTTC. V gene TRBV6-5 combines with J gene TRBJ2-5; D might be TRBD2 (8 bases). The V gene's germline CDR1 is MNHEY and CDR2 SVGAGI. The ends were cut back, 6 bases at V and 5 bases at J, with 16 bases in the middle. CDR3 length: 14 residues.

The chain joins TRBV28 to TRBJ1-4; D not resolved. Trimming cost V 4 bases and J 7 bases, with 19 bases left between them. The CDR3 loop spans 16 amino acids. Germline CDR1 MDHEN, CDR2 SYDVKM. The CDR3 region is CASSSSWNPRGEKLFF. DNA of the CDR3: TGTGCCAGCAGTTCATCTTGGAACCCGCGGGGTGAAAAACTGTTTTTT. Based on the CDR3 plus reference TRBV28 and TRBJ1-4, the full variable domain is DVKVTQSSRYLVKRTGEKVFLECVQDMDHENMFWYRQDPGLGLRLIYFSYDVKMKEKGDIPEGYSVSREKKERFSLILESASTNQTSMYLCASSSSWNPRGEKLFFGSGTQLSVL.

Written as DNA, the CDR3 is TGTGCCAGCAGCCTCGGGACAGCGTACGACCTCTTTTTT. It codes for CASSLGTAYDLFF. The V gene is TRBV7-2, the J gene TRBJ1-4; 7 bases agree with TRBD1. The CDR3 loop spans 13 amino acids. Trimming took 5 bases from V and 17 from J; bases not matched to a gene: 14. The germline V gene has CDR1 SGHTA and CDR2 FQGNSA.

V and J are TRBV19 and TRBJ1-1; D perhaps matches TRBD1 (5 bases). This CDR3 contains 15 residues. Germline values: CDR1 LNHDA, CDR2 SQIVND (reference sequence). The germline V and J ends were trimmed by 4 bases and 3 bases, with 15 bases remaining between them. For the CDR3, the DNA is TGTGCCAGTAGTAGGCAGGGTCGAGCCGACACTGAAGCTTTCTTT. It yields the protein CASSRQGRADTEAFF.

The rearrangement links TRBV5-4 to TRBJ1-5, with D hard to call. Looked up from germline, CDR1 is SGHNT and CDR2 is YYREEE (reference sequence). V lost 0 bases and J lost 1, with 11 bases in between. This CDR3 is built from 16 residues. CDR3 sequence reads: CASSLGGVVSNQPQHF. In nucleotides, the CDR3 is TGTGCCAGCAGCTTGGGCGGGGTAGTCAGCAATCAGCCCCAGCATTTT. Full variable domain (rest looked up from reference TRBV5-4 and TRBJ1-5): ETGVTQSPTHLIKTRGQQVTLRCSSQSGHNTVSWYQQALGQGPQFIFQYYREEENGRGNFPPRFSGLQFPNYSSELNVNALELDDSALYLCASSLGGVVSNQPQHFGDGTRLSIL.

DNA for the CDR3: TGTGCCAGCAGCGTAGATGGTTATCAGCCCCAGCATTTT. Residues: CASSVDGYQPQHF. The V and J genes are TRBV9 and TRBJ1-5, with no clear D. The CDR3 sequence is 13 residues long. Germline V CDR1 and CDR2: SGDLS, YYNGEE. Trimming removed 0 bases from V and 5 bases from J, with 6 bases in between.

The J gene is TRBJ2-7, the V gene TRBV28; 9 bases line up with TRBD2. The germline CDR1 and CDR2 sequences are MDHEN and SYDVKM. This CDR3 comprises 15 residues. Germline trimming cut 6 bases from V and 0 bases from J; bases unmatched to any gene: 6. CDR3 in amino acids: CASSLAGASSYEQYF. The DNA of the CDR3 is TGTGCCAGCAGCTTAGCGGGGGCGAGCTCCTACGAGCAGTACTTC.

The chain uses TRBV7-9 and TRBJ2-2; either TRBD1 or TRBD2 may fit D (5 bases each). In germline, CDR1 is SEHNR, CDR2 FQNEAQ (reference sequence). V was cut by 4 bases and J by 6 bases, with 9 bases left in between. The CDR3 covers 13 residues. The CDR3 DNA is TGTGCCAGCAGCTATATGGGGGCCGGGGAGCTGTTTTTT. This sequence encodes CASSYMGAGELFF.

The chain uses TRBV5-1 and TRBJ1-1; possibly TRBD1 for D (6 bases). The CDR3 extends over 14 amino acids. Germline CDR1 and CDR2: SGHRS and YFSETQ. V gave up 4 bases and J gave up 3 bases, with 13 bases separating them. The CDR3 DNA reads TGCGCCAGCAGCCCTGGCCAGGGGTACACTGAAGCTTTCTTT. It yields the protein CASSPGQGYTEAFF.

V gene TRBV10-3 combines with J gene TRBJ1-4; TRBD1 matches at 7 bases. The CDR3 has 14 residues. Germline CDR1 ENHRY, CDR2 SYGVKD. With 6 bases clipped from V and 4 bases from J, the junction kept 5 bases outside the gene matches. The CDR3 protein is CAISSDRYNEKLFF. The DNA for the CDR3 is TGTGCCATCAGCTCGGACAGGTATAATGAAAAACTGTTTTTT.